The 7 T cell receptor beta chains below were found in one sample sequenced in a study of cytomegalovirus exposure and HLA in healthy donors. PCR employed 60 Vbeta and 13 Jbeta primers. Here immunoSEQ multiplex PCR was the method, and the copy in TCRdb shows in-frame clones only, minus some. This repertoire shows about 120,000 clones, approximately 8.6% found once; its top ten account for around 6.1%. Sequenced input: PBMCs. Receptors originate from a woman aged 35 to 49 in good health and CMV-seropositive.

This clone has only a few counts. CDR3: CASSSRGGENEAFF. The DNA for the CDR3 is TGTGCCAGCAGCTCCAGAGGGGGGGAGAATGAAGCTTTCTTT. The chain links TRBV5-5 to TRBJ1-1, with D tentatively TRBD1 (6 bases). V shed 3 bases and J shed 7 bases, with 16 bases lying between them. The CDR3 extends over 14 amino acids. Germline assignment: CDR1 SGHKS and CDR2 YYEKEE (reference sequence).

This clone was seen a few times. The chain has TRBV29-1 and TRBJ2-2, with 9 positions matching TRBD2. The CDR3 contains 14 residues. V trimming: 4 bases; J trimming: 7 bases; junction bases outside the gene matches: 7. Germline assignment: CDR1 SQVTM and CDR2 ANQGSEA. The CDR3 DNA follows: TGCAGCGTTGGGGGCGGGGGGGCCGGCGGGGAGCTGTTTTTT. Translating it yields CSVGGGGAGGELFF.

This clone was detected a few times. The rearrangement links TRBV5-4 to TRBJ1-1; D not certain. Trimming removed 4 bases at V and 1 base at J, with 17 bases between. The CDR3 consists of 16 residues. Germline assignment: CDR1 SGHNT and CDR2 YYREEE (reference sequence). The CDR3 region has the DNA TGTGCCAGCAGCCGACGGACTCCTGACTCGAACACTGAAGCTTTCTTT. Amino acid sequence: CASSRRTPDSNTEAFF.

The V gene is TRBV11-2, the J gene TRBJ2-7; TRBD2 agrees at 11 bases. After removal of 3 bases from V and 0 bases from J, the junction contained 7 bases not matched to a gene. The CDR3 extends over 17 amino acids. The germline gives CDR1 SGHAT, CDR2 FQNNGV. The CDR3 loop reads CASSFLAGGWSSYEQYF. The CDR3 region has the DNA TGTGCCAGCAGCTTTCTAGCGGGGGGCTGGAGCTCCTACGAGCAGTACTTC. Complete variable domain (other parts from reference TRBV11-2 and TRBJ2-7): EAGVAQSPRYKIIEKRQSVAFWCNPISGHATLYWYQQILGQGPKLLIQFQNNGVVDDSQLPKDRFSAERLKGVDSTLKIQPAKLEDSAVYLCASSFLAGGWSSYEQYFGPGTRLTVT.

V and J are TRBV27 and TRBJ1-2; possible D gene TRBD1, 6 bases. Trimming pared 5 bases from V and 2 bases from J, leaving 9 bases between. The CDR3 totals 13 residues. The germline CDR1 and CDR2 sequences are MNHEY and SMNVEV (reference sequence). For the CDR3, the DNA is TGTGCCAGCAGTCCCACAGGGAACTATGGCTACACCTTC. Translating gives CASSPTGNYGYTF.

This clone turned up a few times. This sequence joins TRBV6-1 and TRBJ1-5; TRBD1 aligns across 9 bases. Losses at the gene ends were 6 bases for V and 5 bases for J; bases not matched to a gene: 2. The CDR3 runs 13 residues. From germline, CDR1 is MNHNS and CDR2 SASEGT. CDR3 sequence: CASRWTGDQPQHF. The CDR3 DNA reads as TGTGCCAGCAGATGGACAGGGGATCAGCCCCAGCATTTT.

The chain carries TRBV19 and TRBJ2-1, with D unclear. Germline lookup yields CDR1 LNHDA and CDR2 SQIVND (reference sequence). The CDR3 consists of 13 residues. V shed 0 bases and J shed 7 bases, with 7 bases lying between them. This chain's CDR3 is CASSIDSLNEQFF. CDR3 bases: TGTGCCAGTAGTATAGATAGCCTAAATGAGCAGTTCTTC.